The 20 T cell receptor beta chains reported below all come from one sample, sequenced in a study of blood T cell repertoires in COVID-19 (dated by TCRdb to about 2020). The protocol used for the library was the immunoSEQ multiplex PCR assay. Held by TCRdb, this immuneACCESS table contains in-frame sequences only and omits some clones. Under half of the omission traces to an unresolved V gene where checked; the cause of the rest is unknown. Counted in this sample were more than 300,000 clones; approximately 90% of them appeared once. The ten largest clones capture roughly 3.9% of the sample. The specimen sequenced was PBMCs or T cells enriched from blood (not recorded which). These receptors all come from a woman younger than 45 who had been exposed to COVID-19.

This chain joins TRBV9 and TRBJ2-3; no firm D call. This CDR3 has 15 amino acids. V was cut by 0 bases and J by 0 bases, with 8 bases left in between. The germline V gene has CDR1 SGDLS and CDR2 YYNGEE. The chain's CDR3 is CASSVGRRSTDTQYF. The CDR3 DNA reads as TGTGCCAGCAGCGTAGGCCGTCGGAGCACAGATACGCAGTATTTT.

The CDR3 DNA sequence: TGTGCCACCGGGGCCGGTGCCGGGACAGGGGCCGGGGAGCTGTTTTTT. It translates to CATGAGAGTGAGELFF. V is TRBV24-1 and J is TRBJ2-2, with TRBD1 matching over 10 bases. Germline V gives CDR1 KGHDR, CDR2 SFDVKD. With V trimmed by 9 bases and J by 6 bases, 12 bases remained unmatched. The CDR3 loop spans 16 amino acids.

The chain carries TRBV12-3 or TRBV12-4 and TRBJ1-2, with TRBD1 identical over 9 bases. With V trimmed by 5 bases and J by 7 bases, 5 bases remained unmatched. The length of the CDR3 is 13 residues. As DNA, the CDR3 is TGTGCCAGCAGTAAACAGGGGGCGCTTGGCTACACCTTC. Protein product: CASSKQGALGYTF.

This rearrangement joins TRBV7-9 to TRBJ2-2; 14 nucleotides align to TRBD2. This CDR3 is built from 18 residues. Losses at the gene ends were 5 bases for V and 3 bases for J; bases not matched to a gene: 8. CDR1 and CDR2 (germline): SEHNR, FQNEAQ (reference sequence). The DNA of the CDR3 is TGTGCCAGCAGCAGCCTAGGGACTAGCGGGGGATACACCGGGGAGCTGTTTTTT. It translates to CASSSLGTSGGYTGELFF.

The chain couples TRBV5-8 to TRBJ1-5; 9 bases are shared with TRBD1. Germline CDR1 SGHTS, CDR2 YDEGEE. V lost 3 bases, J lost 7 bases, and 11 bases stayed unmatched. The CDR3 extends over 16 amino acids. CDR3 region: CASSSLRTGVWQPQHF. CDR3 nucleotide sequence: TGTGCCAGCAGCTCATTACGGACAGGGGTCTGGCAGCCCCAGCATTTT.

The rearrangement links TRBV3-1 (or the pseudogene TRBV3-2) to TRBJ1-3; 8 nucleotides align to TRBD1. Germline values: CDR1 LGHDT, CDR2 YNNKEL (reference sequence). The V and J ends lost 1 base and 0 bases, in that order; junction bases with no gene match: 5. The length of the CDR3 is 17 residues. As DNA, the CDR3 is TGTGCCAGCAGCCAAGCGACCACAGGGGGCTCTGGAAACACCATATATTTT. Translation: CASSQATTGGSGNTIYF.

The V gene is TRBV5-4, the J gene TRBJ2-4; 9 bases match TRBD2. CDR3 length: 19 residues. With V trimmed by 0 bases and J by 1 base, 11 bases remained unmatched. CDR1 and CDR2 from the germline V gene are SGHNT and YYREEE (reference sequence). The CDR3 loop reads CASSLAFSGGYGAKNIQYF. The CDR3 region has the DNA TGTGCCAGCAGCTTGGCATTTAGCGGGGGATACGGCGCCAAAAACATTCAGTACTTC.

This clone has just a few counts. The J gene is TRBJ2-2, the V gene TRBV19; 7 bases line up with TRBD2. The CDR3 totals 16 residues. Looked up from germline, CDR1 is LNHDA and CDR2 is SQIVND (reference sequence). The trim removed 3 bases at V and 7 bases at J, leaving 11 bases unmatched. In DNA, the CDR3 is TGTGCCAGTAGTATCCATGATCGGGGGGTAAGCGGGGAGCTGTTTTTT. This sequence encodes CASSIHDRGVSGELFF.

The chain carries TRBV4-2 and TRBJ2-7; 7 bases align to TRBD1. J lost 2 bases, V lost 0 bases, and 7 bases had no gene match. Germline V gene data show CDR1 as LGHNA and CDR2 as YNFKEQ. The CDR3 runs to 16 residues. The CDR3 coding sequence is TGTGCCAGCAGCCAAGATACGACAGGGTGGACCTACGAGCAGTACTTC. It specifies CASSQDTTGWTYEQYF.

This chain links TRBV5-1 with TRBJ1-1; D perhaps matches TRBD1 (6 bases). V lost 7 bases to trimming and J lost 3 bases, with 10 bases between them. Germline V gene lookup returns CDR1 SGHRS and CDR2 YFSETQ. The CDR3 length is 12 residues. CDR3 amino acids: CASGHRDTEAFF. The DNA of the CDR3 is TGCGCCAGCGGACACAGGGACACTGAAGCTTTCTTT.

The V gene is TRBV5-6, the J gene TRBJ2-7, with 10 bases identical to TRBD2. The V and J ends lost 1 base and 6 bases, in that order; junction bases with no gene match: 1. Germline-derived CDR1 and CDR2 are SGHDT and YYEEEE. The CDR3 sequence is 13 residues long. Here the CDR3 DNA reads TGTGCCAGCAGCTTGCCTAGCGGGGGCGAGCAGTACTTC. Residues: CASSLPSGGEQYF.

The V gene is TRBV7-9, the J gene TRBJ1-1; perhaps TRBD1 as D (5 bases). The CDR3 contains 14 residues. Trimming took off 5 bases at V and 1 base at J, with 11 bases between the two ends. CDR1 SEHNR and CDR2 FQNEAQ come from the germline V gene (reference sequence). The CDR3 spells CASSAGSPNTEAFF. Here the CDR3 DNA reads TGTGCCAGCAGCGCAGGGTCCCCGAACACTGAAGCTTTCTTT. The variable domain in full, with the rest retrieved from reference TRBV7-9 and TRBJ1-1, is DTGVSQNPRHKITKRGQNVTFRCDPISEHNRLYWYRQTLGQGPEFLTYFQNEAQLEKSRLLSDRFSAERPKGSFSTLEIQRTEQGDSAMYLCASSAGSPNTEAFFGQGTRLTVV.

This sequence joins TRBV6-2 or TRBV6-3 and TRBJ2-1; 8 nucleotides match TRBD2. Per germline, CDR1 MNHEY and CDR2 SVGEGT. The CDR3 has 16 residues. The V gene end was trimmed by 0 bases and the J gene end by 4 bases; junction bases not matched to a gene: 5. The CDR3 nucleotides read TGTGCCAGCAGTTACTCTTACGGGGGGGTGTACAATGAGCAGTTCTTC. Its translation is CASSYSYGGVYNEQFF.

The rearrangement links TRBV18 to TRBJ1-4, with TRBD1 as a possible D gene (5 bases). With 0 bases removed from V and 5 bases from J, the gap between germline ends came to 10 bases. The CDR3 contains 15 residues. CDR1 KGHSH and CDR2 LQKENI come from the germline V gene. In nucleotides, the CDR3 is TGTGCCAGCTCACCACCGGGACTCGGGAATGAAAAACTGTTTTTT. Translation: CASSPPGLGNEKLFF.

The chain is built from TRBV5-1 and TRBJ2-4; perhaps TRBD1 as D (5 bases). CDR3 length: 16 residues. Trimming left V 4 bases short and J 0 bases short, with 14 bases between. Per the germline V gene, CDR1 is SGHRS and CDR2 is YFSETQ. DNA of the CDR3: TGCGCCAGCAGCGGATGGACCCAGGGAGCCAAAAACATTCAGTACTTC. Its protein product is CASSGWTQGAKNIQYF. Based on the CDR3 plus reference TRBV5-1 and TRBJ2-4, the full variable domain is KAGVTQTPRYLIKTRGQQVTLSCSPISGHRSVSWYQQTPGQGLQFLFEYFSETQRNKGNFPGRFSGRQFSNSRSEMNVSTLELGDSALYLCASSGWTQGAKNIQYFGAGTRLSVL.

The V gene is TRBV6-5, the J gene TRBJ1-1; D remains unclear. Trimming shortened V by 7 bases and J by 9 bases, and 21 bases separated the two germline ends. The length of the CDR3 is 14 residues. CDR1 is MNHEY, CDR2 SVGAGI, per germline. For the CDR3, the DNA is TGTGCCAGCACCGAGGGCTCACTACGGGTGAAAGCTTTCTTT. Protein: CASTEGSLRVKAFF.

The J gene is TRBJ1-2, the V gene TRBV4-3, with 9 bases identical to TRBD1. Germline V gene sequence: CDR1 LGHNA, CDR2 YSLEER. The CDR3 length is 15 residues. V was clipped by 5 bases and J by 4 bases; unmatched bases: 8. In nucleotides, the CDR3 is TGCGCCAGCAGCTCGGGACAGGGTGAACTCTATGGCTACACCTTC. It specifies CASSSGQGELYGYTF.

The chain uses TRBV24-1 and TRBJ1-6; 7 positions match TRBD1. This CDR3 spans 15 amino acids. CDR1 is KGHDR, CDR2 SFDVKD, per germline. The J segment lost 6 bases and the V segment lost 2 bases, leaving 3 bases of the junction unmatched. Here the CDR3 DNA reads TGTGCCACCAGTGATTCGGGACAGATTAATTCACCCCTCCACTTT. Protein sequence: CATSDSGQINSPLHF.

The J gene is TRBJ1-6, the V gene TRBV16, with 7 nucleotides matching TRBD1. CDR3 size: 15 residues. V lost 4 bases, J lost 8 bases, and 8 bases stayed unmatched. Looked up from germline, CDR1 is KGHSY and CDR2 is FQNENV. The CDR3 region is CASSPTPGGYSPLHF. CDR3 nucleotides: TGTGCCAGCAGCCCGACACCAGGGGGTTATTCACCCCTCCACTTT.

This chain joins TRBV7-9 and TRBJ2-1, with 11 bases that match TRBD2. Germline V CDR1 and CDR2: SEHNR, FQNEAQ (reference sequence). Trimming took 5 bases from V and 11 from J; bases not matched to a gene: 8. The CDR3 spans 14 residues. Written as DNA, the CDR3 is TGTGCCAGCAGCCTATTAGCGGGGGGGCCGCAGCAGTTCTTC. This gives the protein CASSLLAGGPQQFF.